What follows is one T cell receptor (beta chain) and its context. No antigen is known for it. The V gene's germline CDR1 is LGHNT and CDR2 FRNRAP. The germline V and J ends were trimmed by 0 bases and 0 bases, with 17 bases remaining between them. This CDR3 comprises 18 residues. PCR primers comprised 60 Vbeta and 13 Jbeta primers. Sequenced by immunoSEQ multiplex PCR; TCRdb stores in-frame clones only, minus some. This table holds some 270,000 clones, roughly 80% found once. The data belong to a study of cytomegalovirus exposure and HLA in healthy donors. Regarding the study as a whole: Donors belonging to an Asian-associated ancestry cluster reportedly showed fewer N-insertions in productive TCRs than the approximately 680-donor mean, according to what a later analysis found. DRB1 had the most TCR associations and HLA-C the fewest, a later analysis found, with rates varying by HLA locus. TCR beta chains numbering more than 150 were designated cytomegalovirus-associated. With further analysis later on, most CMV-associated TCR beta chains appeared HLA-restricted.

The sequence derives from a girl under 10 years old in good health and CMV-seronegative. Sample: PBMCs. J is TRBJ1-2 and V is TRBV12-5; no clear D. The CDR3: CASGLVPGSSKANYGYTF. As DNA, the CDR3 is TGTGCTAGTGGTTTGGTACCCGGGTCTAGCAAAGCTAACTATGGCTACACCTTC.